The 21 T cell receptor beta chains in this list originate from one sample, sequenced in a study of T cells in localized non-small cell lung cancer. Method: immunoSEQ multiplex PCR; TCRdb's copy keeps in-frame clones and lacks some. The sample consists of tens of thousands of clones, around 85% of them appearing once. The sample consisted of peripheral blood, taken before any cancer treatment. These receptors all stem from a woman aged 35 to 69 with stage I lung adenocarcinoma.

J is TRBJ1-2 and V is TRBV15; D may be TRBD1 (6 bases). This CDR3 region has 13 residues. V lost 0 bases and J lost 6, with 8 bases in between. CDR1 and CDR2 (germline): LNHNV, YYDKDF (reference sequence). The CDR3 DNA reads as TGTGCCACCAGCAGAGAGGAGGGGGATGGCTACACCTTC. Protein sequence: CATSREEGDGYTF.

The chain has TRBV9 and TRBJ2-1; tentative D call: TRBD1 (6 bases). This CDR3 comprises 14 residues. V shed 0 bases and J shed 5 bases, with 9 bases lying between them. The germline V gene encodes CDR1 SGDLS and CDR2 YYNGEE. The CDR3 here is CASSVGTVDNEQFF. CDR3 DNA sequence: TGTGCCAGCAGCGTAGGGACAGTGGACAATGAGCAGTTCTTC.

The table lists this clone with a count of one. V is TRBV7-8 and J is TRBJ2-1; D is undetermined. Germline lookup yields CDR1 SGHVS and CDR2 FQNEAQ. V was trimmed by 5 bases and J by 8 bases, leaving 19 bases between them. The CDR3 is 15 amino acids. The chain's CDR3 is CASSPSMFLTDEQFF. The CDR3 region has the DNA TGTGCCAGCAGCCCGAGTATGTTCCTAACGGATGAGCAGTTCTTC.

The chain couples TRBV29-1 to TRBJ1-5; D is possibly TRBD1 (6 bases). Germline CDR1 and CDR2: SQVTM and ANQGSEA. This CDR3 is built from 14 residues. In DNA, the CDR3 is TGCACTCCTGAGGGGGGTACGGGCAATCAGCCCCAGCATTTT. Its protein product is CTPEGGTGNQPQHF.

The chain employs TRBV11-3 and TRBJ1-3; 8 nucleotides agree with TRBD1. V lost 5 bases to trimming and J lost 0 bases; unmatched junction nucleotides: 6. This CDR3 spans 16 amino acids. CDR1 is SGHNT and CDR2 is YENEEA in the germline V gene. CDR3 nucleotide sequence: TGTGCCAGCAGCAAATCAGGGGGCGCCTCTGGAAACACCATATATTTT. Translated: CASSKSGGASGNTIYF.

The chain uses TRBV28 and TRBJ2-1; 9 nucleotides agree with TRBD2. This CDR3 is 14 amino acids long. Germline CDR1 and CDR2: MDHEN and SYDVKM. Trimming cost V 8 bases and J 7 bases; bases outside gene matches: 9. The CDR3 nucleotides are TGTGCCAGCGCCGCAGGACTAGCGAGAAATGAGCAGTTCTTC. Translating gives CASAAGLARNEQFF.

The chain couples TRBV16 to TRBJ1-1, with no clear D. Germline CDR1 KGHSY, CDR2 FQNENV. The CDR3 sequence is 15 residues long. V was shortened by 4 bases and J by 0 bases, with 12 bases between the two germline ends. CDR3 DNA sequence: TGTGCCAGCAGCCCTGTCGGAGCCTTGAACACTGAAGCTTTCTTT. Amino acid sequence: CASSPVGALNTEAFF. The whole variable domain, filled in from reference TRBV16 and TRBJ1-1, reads GEEVAQTPKHLVRGEGQKAKLYCAPIKGHSYVFWYQQVLKNEFKFLISFQNENVFDETGMPKERFSAKCLPNSPCSLEIQATKLEDSAVYFCASSPVGALNTEAFFGQGTRLTVV.

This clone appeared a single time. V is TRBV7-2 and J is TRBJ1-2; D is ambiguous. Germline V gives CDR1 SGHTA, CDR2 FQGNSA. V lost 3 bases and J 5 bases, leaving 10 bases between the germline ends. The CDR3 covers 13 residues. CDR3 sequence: CASSFHGTYGYTF. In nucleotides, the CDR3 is TGTGCCAGCAGCTTTCATGGAACGTATGGCTACACCTTC.

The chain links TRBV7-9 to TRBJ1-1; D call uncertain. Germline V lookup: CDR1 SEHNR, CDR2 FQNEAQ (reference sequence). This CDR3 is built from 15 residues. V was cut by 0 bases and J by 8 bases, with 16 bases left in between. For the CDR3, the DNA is TGTGCCAGCAGCTTAGCGCAAGCTACAGCCCGAGAAGCTTTCTTT. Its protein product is CASSLAQATAREAFF.

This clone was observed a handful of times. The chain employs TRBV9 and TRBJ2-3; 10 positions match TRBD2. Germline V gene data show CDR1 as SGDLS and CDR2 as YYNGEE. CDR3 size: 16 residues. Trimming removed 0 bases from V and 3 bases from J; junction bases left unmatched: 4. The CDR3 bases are TGTGCCAGCAGCGTAGGCCAGCGGGGGGGTACAGATACGCAGTATTTT. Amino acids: CASSVGQRGGTDTQYF.

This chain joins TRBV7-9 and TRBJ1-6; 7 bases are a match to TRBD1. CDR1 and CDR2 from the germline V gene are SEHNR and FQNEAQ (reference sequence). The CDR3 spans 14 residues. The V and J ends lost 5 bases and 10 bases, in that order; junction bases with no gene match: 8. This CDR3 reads CASSPDRRFSPLHF. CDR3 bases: TGTGCCAGCAGCCCGGACAGGCGGTTCTCACCCCTCCACTTT.

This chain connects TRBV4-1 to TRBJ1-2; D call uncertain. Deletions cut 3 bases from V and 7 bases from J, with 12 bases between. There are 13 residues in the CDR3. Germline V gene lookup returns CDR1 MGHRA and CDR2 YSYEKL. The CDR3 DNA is TGCGCCAGCAGCCACACCCAGACCGGTGGCTACACCTTC. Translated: CASSHTQTGGYTF.

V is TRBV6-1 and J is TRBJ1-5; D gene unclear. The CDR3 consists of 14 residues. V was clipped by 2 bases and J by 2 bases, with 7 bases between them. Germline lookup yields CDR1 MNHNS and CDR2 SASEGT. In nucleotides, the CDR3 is TGTGCCAGCAGTGAATTTACAGGCAATCAGCCCCAGCATTTT. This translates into CASSEFTGNQPQHF.

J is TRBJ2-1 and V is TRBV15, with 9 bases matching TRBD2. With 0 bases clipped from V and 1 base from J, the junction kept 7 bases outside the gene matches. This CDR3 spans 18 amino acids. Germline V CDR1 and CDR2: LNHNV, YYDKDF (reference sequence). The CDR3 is CATSREDSGGISYNEQFF. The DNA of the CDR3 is TGTGCCACCAGCAGAGAGGATAGCGGGGGTATATCCTACAATGAGCAGTTCTTC.

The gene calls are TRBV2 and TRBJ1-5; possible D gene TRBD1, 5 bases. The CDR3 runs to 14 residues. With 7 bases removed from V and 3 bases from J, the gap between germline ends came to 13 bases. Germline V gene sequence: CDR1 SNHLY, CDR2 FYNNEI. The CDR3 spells CASKIIRDNQPQHF. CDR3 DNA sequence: TGTGCCAGCAAGATCATCAGGGACAATCAGCCCCAGCATTTT.

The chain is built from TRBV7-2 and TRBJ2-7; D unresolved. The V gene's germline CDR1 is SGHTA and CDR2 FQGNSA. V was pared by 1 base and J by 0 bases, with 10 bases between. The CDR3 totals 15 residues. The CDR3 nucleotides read TGTGCCAGCAGCTTAGTGGCAGGTAACTCCTACGAGCAGTACTTC. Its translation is CASSLVAGNSYEQYF.

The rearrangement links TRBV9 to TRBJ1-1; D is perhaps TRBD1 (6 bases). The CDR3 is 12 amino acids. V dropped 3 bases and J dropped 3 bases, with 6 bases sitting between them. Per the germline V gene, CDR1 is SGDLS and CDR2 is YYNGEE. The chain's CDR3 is CASSDRDTEAFF. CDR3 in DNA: TGTGCCAGCAGCGACAGGGACACTGAAGCTTTCTTT.

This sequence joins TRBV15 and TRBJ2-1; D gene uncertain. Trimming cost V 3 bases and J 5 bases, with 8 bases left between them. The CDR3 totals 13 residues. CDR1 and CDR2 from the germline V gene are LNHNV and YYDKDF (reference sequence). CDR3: CATSRDLNNEQFF. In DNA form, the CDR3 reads TGTGCCACCAGCAGGGACCTAAACAATGAGCAGTTCTTC.

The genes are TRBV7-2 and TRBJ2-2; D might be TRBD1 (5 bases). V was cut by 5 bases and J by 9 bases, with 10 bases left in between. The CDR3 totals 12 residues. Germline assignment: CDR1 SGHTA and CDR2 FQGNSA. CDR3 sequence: CASSPQGWELFF. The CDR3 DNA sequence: TGTGCCAGCAGCCCCCAGGGCTGGGAGCTGTTTTTT.

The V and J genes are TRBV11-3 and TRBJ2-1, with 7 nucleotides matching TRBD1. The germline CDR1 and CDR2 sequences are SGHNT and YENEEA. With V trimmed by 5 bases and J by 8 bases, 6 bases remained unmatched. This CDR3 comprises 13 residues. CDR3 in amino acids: CASSPDRFHEQFF. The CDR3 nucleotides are TGTGCCAGCAGCCCGGACAGGTTTCATGAGCAGTTCTTC.

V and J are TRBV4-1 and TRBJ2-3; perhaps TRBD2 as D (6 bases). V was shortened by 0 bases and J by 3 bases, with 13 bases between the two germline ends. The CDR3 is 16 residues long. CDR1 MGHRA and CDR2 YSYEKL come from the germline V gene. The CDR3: CASSQESWGRTDTQYF. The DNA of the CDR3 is TGCGCCAGCAGCCAAGAATCGTGGGGGAGGACAGATACGCAGTATTTT.